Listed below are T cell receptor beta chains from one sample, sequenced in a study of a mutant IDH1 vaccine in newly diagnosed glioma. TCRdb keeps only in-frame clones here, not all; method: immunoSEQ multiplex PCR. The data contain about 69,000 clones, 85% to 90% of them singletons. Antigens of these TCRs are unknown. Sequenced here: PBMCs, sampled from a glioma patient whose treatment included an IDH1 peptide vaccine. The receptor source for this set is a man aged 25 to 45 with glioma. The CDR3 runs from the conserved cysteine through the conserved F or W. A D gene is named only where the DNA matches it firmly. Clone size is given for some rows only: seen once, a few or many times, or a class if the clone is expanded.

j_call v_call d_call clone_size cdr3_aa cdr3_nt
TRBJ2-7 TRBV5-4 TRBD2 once CASSVGTSGTYEQYF TGTGCCAGCAGCGTCGGGACTAGCGGTACCTACGAGCAGTACTTC
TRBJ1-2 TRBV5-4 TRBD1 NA CASSLGQGILYGYTF TGTGCCAGCAGCTTGGGACAGGGAATCCTCTATGGCTACACCTTC
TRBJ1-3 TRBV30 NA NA CAWSRSGTARSTIYF TGTGCCTGGAGTCGTTCCGGGACGGCTAGGAGCACCATATATTTT
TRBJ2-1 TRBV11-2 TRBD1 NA CASSPQKGQGSREQFF TGTGCCAGCAGCCCCCAAAAGGGACAGGGTTCCAGGGAGCAGTTCTTC
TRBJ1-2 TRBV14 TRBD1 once CASSQDERGRRYGYTF TGTGCCAGCAGCCAAGACGAAAGGGGGCGCAGATATGGCTACACCTTC
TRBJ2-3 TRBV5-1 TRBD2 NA CASSSRGGTDTQYF TGCGCCAGCAGCTCGCGGGGGGGCACAGATACGCAGTATTTT
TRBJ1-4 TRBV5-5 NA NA CASSLGFTEKLFF TGTGCCAGCAGCTTAGGGTTTACTGAAAAACTGTTTTTT
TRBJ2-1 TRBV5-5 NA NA CASHHWRSQYNEQFF TGTGCCAGCCACCATTGGCGGAGCCAATACAATGAGCAGTTCTTC
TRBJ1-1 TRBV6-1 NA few CASSAERSTEAFF TGTGCCAGCAGTGCAGAGCGGTCCACTGAAGCTTTCTTT
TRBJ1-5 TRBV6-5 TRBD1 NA CASSLTGEAGQPQHF TGTGCCAGCAGCCTCACAGGGGAGGCGGGACAGCCCCAGCATTTT
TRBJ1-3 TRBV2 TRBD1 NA CASKGQNPAGSGNTIYF TGTGCCAGTAAGGGACAGAACCCGGCGGGCTCTGGAAACACCATATATTTT
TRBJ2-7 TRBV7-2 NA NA CASSFFSDSYEQYF TGTGCCAGCAGCTTCTTCTCAGACTCCTACGAGCAGTACTTC
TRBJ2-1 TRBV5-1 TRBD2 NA CASSQGLATYNEQFF TGCGCCAGCAGCCAGGGACTAGCGACGTACAATGAGCAGTTCTTC
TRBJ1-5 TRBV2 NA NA CASQLRAATGLEQPQHF TGTGCCAGCCAACTCCGGGCGGCGACAGGCCTAGAACAGCCCCAGCATTTT
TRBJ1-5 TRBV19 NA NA CAKQLSNRRQPQHF TGTGCCAAGCAACTATCTAACCGCCGCCAGCCCCAGCATTTT
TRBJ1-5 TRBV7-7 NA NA CASSPQVRKPQHF TGTGCCAGCAGCCCACAGGTCAGAAAGCCCCAGCATTTT
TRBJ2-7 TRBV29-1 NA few CSVSVASYEQYF TGCAGCGTTTCCGTCGCCTCCTACGAGCAGTACTTC
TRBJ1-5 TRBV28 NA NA CASSWWGDNQPQHF TGTGCCAGCAGTTGGTGGGGGGATAATCAGCCCCAGCATTTT
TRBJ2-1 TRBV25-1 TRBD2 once CASSVIAGLGEQFF TGTGCCAGCAGTGTGATAGCGGGACTTGGTGAGCAGTTCTTC
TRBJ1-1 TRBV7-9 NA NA CASSVNRVALTEAFF TGTGCCAGCAGCGTAAATCGTGTCGCACTCACTGAAGCTTTCTTT
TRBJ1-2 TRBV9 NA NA CASSVSFASGYTF TGTGCCAGCAGCGTATCTTTTGCAAGTGGCTACACCTTC
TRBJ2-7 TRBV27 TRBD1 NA CASSFTGGSYEQYF TGTGCCAGCAGTTTTACAGGGGGCTCCTACGAGCAGTACTTC
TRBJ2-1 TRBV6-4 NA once CASSPRGGPSSYNEQFF TGTGCCAGCAGCCCACGAGGCGGGCCGAGCTCCTACAATGAGCAGTTCTTC
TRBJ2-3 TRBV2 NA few CASNLATDTQYF TGTGCCAGCAACCTGGCCACAGATACGCAGTATTTT
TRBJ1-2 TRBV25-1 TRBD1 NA CASSDGTGWYGYTF TGTGCCAGCAGTGATGGGACAGGGTGGTATGGCTACACCTTC
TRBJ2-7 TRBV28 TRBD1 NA CATLDRADYEQYF TGTGCCACCCTGGACAGGGCGGACTACGAGCAGTACTTC
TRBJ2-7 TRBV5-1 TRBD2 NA CASRPAGGGSYEQYF TGCGCCAGCAGGCCCGCGGGCGGGGGCTCCTACGAGCAGTACTTC
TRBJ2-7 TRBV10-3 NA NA CAISESTAGFYEQYF TGTGCCATCAGTGAGTCGACGGCGGGATTCTACGAGCAGTACTTC
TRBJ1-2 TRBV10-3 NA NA CAIGSFKGGRNYGYTF TGTGCCATCGGGAGTTTCAAGGGGGGGCGCAACTATGGCTACACCTTC
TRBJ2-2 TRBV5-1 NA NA CASSWGQNTGELFF TGCGCCAGCAGCTGGGGACAGAACACCGGGGAGCTGTTTTTT
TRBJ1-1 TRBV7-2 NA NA CASSSPIPGQNTEAFF TGTGCCAGCAGCTCCCCTATCCCGGGACAGAACACTGAAGCTTTCTTT
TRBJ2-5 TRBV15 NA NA CATSSAVGGLRVTQYF TGTGCCACCAGCAGCGCCGTAGGCGGCCTGCGGGTGACCCAGTACTTC
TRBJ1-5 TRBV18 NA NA CASSPTGQTYQPQHF TGTGCCAGCTCACCAACAGGGCAGACGTATCAGCCCCAGCATTTT
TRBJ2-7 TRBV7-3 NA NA CASSSRGGSYEQYF TGTGCCAGCAGCTCGCGGGGAGGCTCCTACGAGCAGTACTTC
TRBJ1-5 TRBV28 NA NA CASAGVFNQPQHF TGTGCCAGCGCCGGAGTATTCAATCAGCCCCAGCATTTT
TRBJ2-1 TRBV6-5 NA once CASSYRDSSSYNEQFF TGTGCCAGCAGTTACCGAGACTCGAGCTCCTACAATGAGCAGTTCTTC
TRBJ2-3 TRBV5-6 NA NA CASSYTSTDTQYF TGTGCCAGCAGCTATACTAGCACAGATACGCAGTATTTT
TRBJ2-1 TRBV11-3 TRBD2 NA CASSLEGTSGNEQFF TGTGCCAGCAGCTTAGAAGGGACTAGCGGCAATGAGCAGTTCTTC